A single count supports the clone carrying this T cell receptor beta chain. The participants were between about 18 and 90 years old and came from some 23 US areas. This sample is drawn from a study of blood T cell repertoires in COVID-19. Produced via immunoSEQ multiplex PCR; TCRdb's table is partial and in-frame only. The data show roughly 320,000 clones, with more than 90% seen just once and roughly 3.9% held by the top ten. This CDR3 contains 16 residues. The V segment lost 4 bases and the J segment 7 bases; nucleotides outside the gene matches: 11. The germline V gene has CDR1 SGHTS and CDR2 YDEGEE.

This TCR was recovered from a woman aged 30 to 39 who had been exposed to COVID-19. The sample taken for sequencing was PBMCs or T cells enriched from blood (not recorded which). The chain employs TRBV5-8 and TRBJ1-6; 7 nucleotides align to TRBD1. CDR3 nucleotides: TGTGCCAGCAGCCAAGGGTGGACAGGAGGAAATTCACCCCTCCACTTT. Translated: CASSQGWTGGNSPLHF. The variable domain in full, completed from reference TRBV5-8 and TRBJ1-6, reads EAGVTQSPTHLIKTRGQQATLRCSPISGHTSVYWYQQALGLGLQFLLWYDEGEERNRGNFPPRFSGRQFPNYSSELNVNALELEDSALYLCASSQGWTGGNSPLHFGNGTRLTVT.